The 31 T cell receptor beta chains reported below all come from one sample, sequenced in a study of blood T cells in healthy people across ages. Next came a second PCR, run for about 7 to 12 cycles, which used a sample-barcoded 5' primer along with a J-beta primer mix. Via MiXCR, TCRdb re-called the 5' RACE reads, giving one row per CDR3 protein. The sample holds 1.5 million to 2 million distinct CDR3 sequences, about two fifths seen once. Sequencing input: blood. The source of these receptors is a human donor in good health.

The V call is TRBV14, the J call TRBJ2-5; 9 positions agree with TRBD1. Judging by the DNA end, TRBJ2-7 fits better; the J call may be wrong. CDR1 and CDR2 from the germline V gene are SGHDN and FVKESK. The CDR3 consists of 16 residues. The CDR3 loop is CASSQGTGGYIYEQYF. The CDR3 DNA follows: TGTGCCAGCAGCCAAGGTACAGGGGGCTATATCTACGAGCAGTACTTC.

The chain uses TRBV7-2 and TRBJ2-7, with 9 bases identical to TRBD1. CDR1 is SGHTA, CDR2 FQGNSA, per germline. With 7 bases clipped from V and 4 bases from J, the junction kept 14 bases outside the gene matches. This CDR3 is built from 16 residues. The CDR3 is CASTQTPGQGWYEQYF. DNA of the CDR3: TGTGCCAGCACCCAAACCCCGGGACAGGGATGGTACGAGCAGTACTTC.

This clonotype was detected a few times. V usage is TRBV29-1 and J usage is TRBJ2-7, with TRBD1 as a possible D gene (6 bases). CDR3 length: 13 amino acids. Germline CDR1 is SQVTM and CDR2 is ANQGSEA. Trimming removed 4 bases from V and 1 base from J, with 11 bases in between. The CDR3: CSVVPGESYEQYF. CDR3 DNA sequence: TGCAGCGTTGTTCCAGGGGAGTCCTACGAGCAGTACTTC.

This clonotype showed up just a few times. The chain links TRBV20-1 to TRBJ2-4; D might be TRBD1 (5 bases). The end of the DNA fits TRBJ2-7 better, so the J call may be wrong. Germline lookup yields CDR1 DFQATT and CDR2 SNEGSKA (reference sequence). The CDR3 consists of 13 residues. The CDR3 DNA reads TGCAGTGCCCTCCCTCTCGACAGAGACGAGCAGTACTTC. This translates into CSALPLDRDEQYF.

The chain is built from TRBV11-3 and TRBJ2-7; 13 bases agree with TRBD2. V lost 5 bases to trimming and J lost 0 bases; unmatched junction nucleotides: 7. This CDR3 spans 17 amino acids. Germline values: CDR1 SGHNT, CDR2 YENEEA. The CDR3 loop is CASSRRTSGGSSYEQYF. DNA for the CDR3: TGTGCCAGCAGCCGCAGGACTAGCGGGGGCAGCTCCTACGAGCAGTACTTC.

This clonotype was detected only once. The gene calls are TRBV29-1 and TRBJ2-1; TRBD1 might be the D (5 bases). Germline V gives CDR1 SQVTM, CDR2 ANQGSEA. V lost 6 bases and J lost 5, with 20 bases in between. The CDR3 sequence is 15 residues long. The CDR3 protein is CSVENRFGADNEQFF. The CDR3 DNA is TGCAGCGTCGAAAACAGGTTTGGGGCTGACAATGAGCAGTTCTTC.

The table lists this clonotype with a few counts. The chain carries TRBV7-8 and TRBJ1-4; perhaps TRBD1 as D (6 bases). Trimming removed 1 base from V and 10 bases from J, with 13 bases in between. Germline V lookup: CDR1 SGHVS, CDR2 FQNEAQ. There are 14 residues in the CDR3. The CDR3 loop reads CASSLDVGAGKLFF. The CDR3 coding sequence is TGTGCCAGCAGCTTAGATGTGGGGGCCGGAAAACTGTTTTTT.

This clonotype has a handful of counts. The CDR3, as DNA: TGCAGTGCTCTCTCCGGAGAAGAGACCACCGAGCAGTACTTC. Translating gives CSALSGEETTEQYF. The chain has TRBV20-1 and TRBJ2-5; no reliable D call. The last part of the DNA fits TRBJ2-7 better; the J call may be wrong. The CDR3 spans 14 residues. Per the germline V gene, CDR1 is DFQATT and CDR2 is SNEGSKA (reference sequence).

This chain joins TRBV7-6 and TRBJ1-3; unclear D gene. The V end lost 6 bases, the J end lost 4 bases, and 10 bases lay between the germline ends. The CDR3 runs to 13 residues. Germline-derived CDR1 and CDR2 are SGHVS and FNYEAQ. For the CDR3, the DNA is TGTGCCAGCAGACCCCACGTGGGAAACACCATATATTTT. This encodes CASRPHVGNTIYF.

V usage is TRBV9 and J usage is TRBJ1-1; D is ambiguous. The CDR3 has 14 residues. Deletions cut 0 bases from V and 2 bases from J, with 8 bases between. Germline values: CDR1 SGDLS, CDR2 YYNGEE. Here the CDR3 reads CASSVGHFNTEAFF. CDR3 bases: TGTGCCAGCAGCGTAGGCCATTTTAACACTGAAGCTTTCTTT.

The rearrangement links TRBV27 to TRBJ2-7; TRBD1 or TRBD2 may be the D gene (5 bases each). Germline V CDR1 and CDR2: MNHEY, SMNVEV (reference sequence). The CDR3 consists of 15 residues. The V end was cut by 5 bases, the J end by 0 bases, with 14 bases between. The CDR3 coding sequence is TGTGCCAGCAGTGCCGGGACGGTGTTCTCCTACGAGCAGTACTTC. Translation gives CASSAGTVFSYEQYF.

Remarks on this clonotype: Compared with germline, one end of the junction differs, possibly owing to a read error. This chain uses TRBV5-1 with TRBJ1-2, with 9 bases that match TRBD1. Per the germline V gene, CDR1 is SGHRS and CDR2 is YFSETQ. This CDR3 spans 14 amino acids. This CDR3 is CAGSLDRGDYGYTF. CDR3 nucleotides: TGCGCCGGCAGCTTGGACAGGGGTGACTATGGCTACACCTTC.

J is TRBJ1-1 and V is TRBV27; the match to TRBD1 covers 11 bases. This CDR3 comprises 15 residues. Germline trimming cut 2 bases from V and 5 bases from J; bases unmatched to any gene: 4. CDR1 is MNHEY, CDR2 SMNVEV, per germline (reference sequence). The CDR3 region is CASSLLGDRGTEAFF. The CDR3 region has the DNA TGTGCCAGCAGTTTACTCGGGGACAGGGGGACTGAAGCTTTCTTT.

A few counts support this clonotype. This rearrangement joins TRBV4-3 to TRBJ2-1; D possibly corresponds to TRBD1 (6 bases). Germline CDR1 and CDR2: LGHNA and YSLEER. Trimming pared 3 bases from V and 3 bases from J, leaving 24 bases between. The CDR3 runs to 19 residues. CDR3 nucleotide sequence: TGCGCCAGCAGCCACGACAGGTACGGGACGACACTCCTCTACAATGAGCAGTTCTTC. As protein: CASSHDRYGTTLLYNEQFF.

The V gene is TRBV7-2, the J gene TRBJ2-6; 7 bases are shared with TRBD2. CDR1 is SGHTA and CDR2 is FQGNSA in the germline V gene. The CDR3 extends over 16 amino acids. The ends lost 1 base at V and 3 bases at J; junction bases unmatched: 3. The CDR3 is CASSLEGRGGANVLTF. CDR3 nucleotide sequence: TGTGCCAGCAGCTTAGAAGGGAGGGGTGGGGCCAACGTCCTGACTTTC.

Only a few counts were recorded for this clonotype. The V and J genes are TRBV6-6 and TRBJ2-1; the match to TRBD1 covers 8 bases. Trimming at V came to 4 bases and at J to 12 bases, leaving 17 bases not matched to a gene. Germline lookup yields CDR1 MNHNY and CDR2 SVGAGI (reference sequence). This CDR3 is 16 amino acids long. The CDR3 loop reads CASSFSLRTGYCVQFF. CDR3 DNA: TGTGCCAGCAGTTTCTCCCTCCGGACAGGGTATTGTGTGCAGTTCTTC.

This clonotype was counted many times. The V and J genes are TRBV20-1 and TRBJ2-5, with 10 positions matching TRBD2. The CDR3 contains 13 residues. CDR1 and CDR2 from the germline V gene are DFQATT and SNEGSKA (reference sequence). The CDR3 sequence is CSASAGGQETQYF. In DNA, the CDR3 is TGCAGCGCCTCAGCGGGGGGGCAAGAGACCCAGTACTTC.

CDR3 loop: CATSDPRDPNYGYTF. CDR3 DNA sequence: TGTGCCACCAGTGATCCCAGGGACCCTAACTATGGCTACACCTTC. V gene TRBV24-1 combines with J gene TRBJ1-2; D is perhaps TRBD1 (5 bases). CDR1 is KGHDR, CDR2 SFDVKD, per germline. This CDR3 has 15 residues. Between the trimmed V and J ends, which lost 3 bases and 0 bases, there was a span of 10 bases.

The V and J genes are TRBV2 and TRBJ2-7, with D unclear. V was shortened by 10 bases and J by 3 bases, with 13 bases between the two germline ends. The CDR3 is made up of 12 amino acids. CDR1 is SNHLY and CDR2 is FYNNEI in the germline V gene. The CDR3 nucleotides read TGTGCCATAAACATGAGACTCTACGAGCAGTACTTC. This codes for CAINMRLYEQYF.

CDR3 region: CSATLAGITDTQYF. In DNA form, the CDR3 reads TGCAGTGCTACACTAGCGGGGATAACAGATACGCAGTATTTT. This chain links TRBV20-1 with TRBJ2-3, with 10 bases aligning to TRBD2. J lost 3 bases, V lost 4 bases, and 4 bases had no gene match. The CDR3 loop spans 14 amino acids. CDR1 is DFQATT, CDR2 SNEGSKA, per germline (reference sequence).

The table lists this clonotype with a few counts. The chain has TRBV28 and TRBJ2-7; 14 nucleotides align to TRBD2. This CDR3 region has 20 residues. V dropped 1 base and J dropped 0; count of bases not matched to a gene: 11. Germline V gene lookup returns CDR1 MDHEN and CDR2 SYDVKM. CDR3 nucleotide sequence: TGTGCCAGCAGTTTATCGGAGGGACTAGCGGGGGACCCCAGCTCCTACGAGCAGTACTTC. Translation gives CASSLSEGLAGDPSSYEQYF.

As for this clonotype: With a much larger clone just one base away, this may be a read error. The chain has TRBV2 and TRBJ2-4; TRBD2 is a possible D gene (5 bases). CDR1 and CDR2 (germline): SNHLY, FYNNEI. The CDR3 runs to 15 residues. V was trimmed by 4 bases and J by 13 bases, leaving 23 bases between them. This chain's CDR3 is CASSVQDFSYNEQYF. As DNA, the CDR3 is TGTGCCAGCAGTGTTCAGGACTTCTCCTACAATGAGCAGTACTTC. Full variable domain (missing parts from reference TRBV2 and TRBJ2-4): EPEVTQTPSHQVTQMGQEVILRCVPISNHLYFYWYRQILGQKVEFLVSFYNNEISEKSEIFDDQFSVERPDGSNFTLKIRSTKLEDSAMYFCASSVQDFSYNEQYFGAGTRLSVL.

This clonotype was seen more than once but under ten times. The rearrangement links TRBV28 to TRBJ2-1, with 8 bases fitting TRBD1. The V gene end was trimmed by 7 bases and the J gene end by 4 bases; junction bases not matched to a gene: 12. Germline loops: CDR1 MDHEN, CDR2 SYDVKM. The CDR3 spans 16 residues. The CDR3 loop reads CASISERDRYYNEQFF. CDR3 in DNA: TGTGCCAGCATCTCCGAACGGGACAGGTATTACAATGAGCAGTTCTTC.

This chain uses TRBV5-1 with TRBJ2-1, with 8 bases aligning to TRBD2. The germline V gene has CDR1 SGHRS and CDR2 YFSETQ. Trimming cost V 4 bases and J 0 bases; bases outside gene matches: 12. CDR3 length: 18 amino acids. The CDR3 loop reads CASSAPGLGGGSYNEQFF. CDR3 DNA: TGCGCCAGCAGCGCCCCGGGACTAGGAGGGGGCTCCTACAATGAGCAGTTCTTC.

This clonotype was picked up many times. V usage is TRBV4-3 and J usage is TRBJ2-5; D may match TRBD1 or TRBD2 (5 bases each). This CDR3 spans 12 amino acids. Germline-derived CDR1 and CDR2 are LGHNA and YSLEER. Trimming pared 6 bases from V and 4 bases from J, leaving 9 bases between. Here the CDR3 DNA reads TGCGCCAGCAGTCGGGACGGAGAGACCCAGTACTTC. This encodes CASSRDGETQYF.

This clonotype showed up just a few times. At one end, the junction sequence differs from germline, possibly due to a read error. J is TRBJ1-1 and V is TRBV12-3 or TRBV12-4; D ambiguous. CDR3 length equals 14 residues. The CDR3 coding sequence is TGTGCCAGCAGCTTAGGAGGCAGCTACACTGAAGCTTTCTTT. Amino acids: CASSLGGSYTEAFF.

V is TRBV29-1 and J is TRBJ2-5, with a possible D match to TRBD1 (6 bases). The CDR3 covers 13 residues. Between the trimmed V and J ends, which lost 3 bases and 4 bases, there was a span of 12 bases. Per germline, CDR1 SQVTM and CDR2 ANQGSEA. Here the CDR3 DNA reads TGCAGCGTTGAGGTGTCCAGGGGAGAGACCCAGTACTTC. Translation gives CSVEVSRGETQYF.

This clonotype was seen a few times. V usage is TRBV7-6 and J usage is TRBJ2-7; D is possibly TRBD2 (6 bases). The CDR3 length is 15 residues. Germline loops: CDR1 SGHVS, CDR2 FNYEAQ. V lost 5 bases and J lost 0, with 14 bases in between. CDR3 amino acids: CASSPSRGVSYEQYF. The DNA for the CDR3 is TGTGCCAGCAGCCCATCCCGCGGGGTCTCCTACGAGCAGTACTTC.

The genes are TRBV4-3 and TRBJ1-2; D may be TRBD1 (5 bases). Germline-derived CDR1 and CDR2 are LGHNA and YSLEER. CDR3 length equals 16 residues. The V end was cut by 2 bases, the J end by 0 bases, with 13 bases between. The CDR3 bases are TGCGCCAGCAGCCAAACACCGACAGTCCCTAACTATGGCTACACCTTC. Translation: CASSQTPTVPNYGYTF.

This rearrangement joins TRBV6-5 to TRBJ2-1; D remains ambiguous. V dropped 6 bases and J dropped 0 bases, with 15 bases sitting between them. This CDR3 has 16 amino acids. Germline loops: CDR1 MNHEY, CDR2 SVGAGI. For the CDR3, the DNA is TGTGCCAGCAGCCAGGACGGATTGAGCTCCTACAATGAGCAGTTCTTC. Translated, it gives CASSQDGLSSYNEQFF.

This chain joins TRBV7-9 and TRBJ1-2; no clear D gene. The germline V and J ends were trimmed by 2 bases and 6 bases, with 4 bases remaining between them. There are 11 residues in the CDR3. Germline V gene data show CDR1 as SEHNR and CDR2 as FQNEAQ (reference sequence). CDR3 DNA: TGTGCCAGCAGCTTAATGGATGGCTACACCTTC. Translation gives CASSLMDGYTF.